These 8 T cell receptor beta chains came from one sample sequenced in a study of T cells after somatic rescue of genetic block. Here immunoSEQ multiplex PCR was the method, and the copy in TCRdb shows in-frame clones only, minus some. This repertoire shows 9,500 to 10,000 clones, around two thirds found once; its top ten account for 22%. Sequencing input: peripheral blood mononuclear cells (PBMCs). The receptors here all came from a boy between 10 and 17 years old.

The rearrangement links TRBV6-1 to TRBJ2-2; the D is unclear. Trimming cost V 4 bases and J 0 bases, with 9 bases left between them. CDR1 MNHNS and CDR2 SASEGT come from the germline V gene. CDR3 length equals 15 residues. As DNA, the CDR3 is TGTGCCAGCAGTGTGAGACGCACGAACACCGGGGAGCTGTTTTTT. Protein product: CASSVRRTNTGELFF.

The CDR3 coding sequence is TGCGCCAGCAGCTCAATGCAAGAGACCCAGTACTTC. Translated: CASSSMQETQYF. The chain couples TRBV5-1 to TRBJ2-5; no clear D gene. Germline V lookup: CDR1 SGHRS, CDR2 YFSETQ. The length of the CDR3 is 12 residues. The V end lost 3 bases, the J end lost 2 bases, and 5 bases lay between the germline ends.

The V gene is TRBV7-9, the J gene TRBJ2-1; 9 bases agree with TRBD2. CDR3 length equals 15 residues. CDR1 is SEHNR and CDR2 is FQNEAQ in the germline V gene (reference sequence). Trimming took 5 bases from V and 4 from J; bases not matched to a gene: 6. The CDR3 reads CASSPSGGLYNEQFF. CDR3 nucleotides: TGTGCCAGCAGCCCAAGCGGGGGGTTATACAATGAGCAGTTCTTC.

The genes are TRBV18 and TRBJ1-5, with TRBD1 matching 7 bases. Per germline, CDR1 KGHSH and CDR2 LQKENI. With V trimmed by 1 base and J by 0 bases, 6 bases remained unmatched. CDR3 size: 17 residues. The DNA of the CDR3 is TGTGCCAGCTCACCACGGTACGGACAGGATAGCAATCAGCCCCAGCATTTT. It encodes CASSPRYGQDSNQPQHF. Drawing the rest from reference TRBV18 and TRBJ1-5, the complete variable domain is NAGVMQNPRHLVRRRGQEARLRCSPMKGHSHVYWYRQLPEEGLKFMVYLQKENIIDESGMPKERFSAEFPKEGPSILRIQQVVRGDSAAYFCASSPRYGQDSNQPQHFGDGTRLSIL.

The chain carries TRBV7-9 and TRBJ2-1; D gene ambiguous. CDR3 size: 12 residues. CDR1 and CDR2 (germline): SEHNR, FQNEAQ (reference sequence). The V end was cut by 6 bases, the J end by 9 bases, with 12 bases between. Here the CDR3 DNA reads TGTGCCAGCAGAATAACCGAGACTGAGCAGTTCTTC. It encodes CASRITETEQFF.

The CDR3 bases are TGTGCCAGTAAAAATGACAGGGGGTCGGAGACCCAGTACTTC. It codes for CASKNDRGSETQYF. The chain combines TRBV19 with TRBJ2-5, with 9 nucleotides matching TRBD1. This CDR3 has 14 residues. In germline, CDR1 is LNHDA, CDR2 SQIVND (reference sequence). Trimming took 7 bases from V and 5 from J; bases not matched to a gene: 8.

V and J are TRBV7-6 and TRBJ2-1; the D gene is possibly TRBD2 (5 bases). Germline V gene sequence: CDR1 SGHVS, CDR2 FNYEAQ. CDR3 length: 13 amino acids. Deletions cut 1 base from V and 8 bases from J, with 9 bases between. CDR3 coding DNA: TGTGCCAGCAGCTTAGTAGCGTTCGATGAGCAGTTCTTC. The encoded protein is CASSLVAFDEQFF.

The J gene is TRBJ1-2, the V gene TRBV14, with D maybe TRBD1 (5 bases). The CDR3 runs 14 residues. The germline V and J ends were trimmed by 5 bases and 3 bases, with 13 bases remaining between them. Germline assignment: CDR1 SGHDN and CDR2 FVKESK. The CDR3 protein is CASSVKAGDYGYTF. In DNA, the CDR3 is TGTGCCAGCAGCGTCAAGGCGGGGGACTATGGCTACACCTTC.